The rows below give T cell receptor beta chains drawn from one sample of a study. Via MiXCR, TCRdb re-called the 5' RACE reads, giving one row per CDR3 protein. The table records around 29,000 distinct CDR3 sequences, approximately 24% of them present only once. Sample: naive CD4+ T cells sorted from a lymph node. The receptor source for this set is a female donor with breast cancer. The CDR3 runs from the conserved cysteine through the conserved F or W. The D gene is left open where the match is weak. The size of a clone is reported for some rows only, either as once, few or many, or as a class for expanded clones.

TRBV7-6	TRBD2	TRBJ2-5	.	TGTGCCAGCAGCTTTTGGGCTAGCGGGAGCCAAGAGACCCAGTACTTC	CASSFWASGSQETQYF
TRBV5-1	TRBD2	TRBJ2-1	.	TGCGCCAGCAACCCCTCGGGGACTAGCGGGACACTCGGAGGGTTCTTC	CASNPSGTSGTLGGFF
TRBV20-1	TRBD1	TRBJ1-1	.	TGCAGTGCTAGTGGTGCACAGGGGGCCCAGCCTGAAGCTTTCTTT	CSASGAQGAQPEAFF
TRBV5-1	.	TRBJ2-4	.	TGCGCCAGCAGCTTGATGGCCAGTCGGGGTGCCAAAAACATTCAGTACTTC	CASSLMASRGAKNIQYF
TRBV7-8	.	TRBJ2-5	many	TGTGCCAGCAGCTTCGGCACTCAAGAGACCCAGTACTTC	CASSFGTQETQYF
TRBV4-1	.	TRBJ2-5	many	TGCGCCAGCAGCCAAGATGTGAGGGTGAAGACCCAGTACTTC	CASSQDVRVKTQYF
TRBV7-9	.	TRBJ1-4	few	TGTGCCAGCAGCCCCGCCCTGGGGGATTTCCTTAGCAACGGCGGACCGGGTGAAAAACTGTTTTTT	CASSPALGDFLSNGGPGEKLFF
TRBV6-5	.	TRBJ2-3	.	TGTGCCAGCAGTTACTCCCGGGGTAGCTTTAGCACAGATACGCAGTATTTT	CASSYSRGSFSTDTQYF
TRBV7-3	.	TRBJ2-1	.	TGTGCCAGCAGCTCCGCGACAGGGAGGAACAATGAGCAGTTCTTC	CASSSATGRNNEQFF
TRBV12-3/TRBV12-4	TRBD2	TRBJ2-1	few	TGTGCCAGCAGTCCCAACAGGGCTAGCGGGTCCTACAATGAGCAGTTCTTC	CASSPNRASGSYNEQFF
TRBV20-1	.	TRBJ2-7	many	TGCAGTGCTAGGGCCCGCCTCCGCTACGAGCAGTACTTC	CSARARLRYEQYF
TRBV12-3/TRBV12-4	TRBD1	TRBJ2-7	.	TGTGCCAGCAGCGACTACAGGACAGGGTGGCCTGATTTAGGTGGCGAGCAGTACTTC	CASSDYRTGWPDLGGEQYF
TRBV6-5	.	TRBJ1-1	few	TGTGCCAGCTCACCCAGGCAGGGAGCGAACACTGAAGCTTTCTTT	CASSPRQGANTEAFF
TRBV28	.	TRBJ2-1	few	TGTGCCAGCAGAGTCAGAGGACAGAGCTCCTACAATGAGCAGTTCTTC	CASRVRGQSSYNEQFF
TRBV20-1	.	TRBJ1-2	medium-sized	TGCAGTGCTAGAGATAGGCGTTACTATGGCTACACCTTC	CSARDRRYYGYTF
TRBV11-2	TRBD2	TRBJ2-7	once	TGTGCCAGCAGCTTCGGGCGGGGGGGAGCCTACGAGAAGTACTTC	CASSFGRGGAYEKYF
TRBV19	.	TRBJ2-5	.	TGTGCCAGTAGTATCGGCGGACAGCAAGAGACCCAGTACTTC	CASSIGGQQETQYF
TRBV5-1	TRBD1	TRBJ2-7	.	TGCGCCAGACGCCGGGACAGGGAGGTTATCTACGAGCAGTACTTC	CARRRDREVIYEQYF
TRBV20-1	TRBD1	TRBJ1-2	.	TGCAGTGCCATTTTCCCGGGACAGGGGAATGGCTACACCTTC	CSAIFPGQGNGYTF
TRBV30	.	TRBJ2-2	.	TGTGCCTCCCTTCGGGGGAACACCGGGGAGCTGTTTTTT	CASLRGNTGELFF
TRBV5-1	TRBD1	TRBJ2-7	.	TGCGCCAGCAGCTTGTCGGACAGGATCTACGAGCAGTACTTC	CASSLSDRIYEQYF
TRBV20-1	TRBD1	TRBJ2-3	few	TGCAGTGCGGAATCGACAGGGATGGGCACAGATACGCAGTATTTT	CSAESTGMGTDTQYF
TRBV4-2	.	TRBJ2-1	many	TGTGCCAGCAGCCAAGATTCGGGACTGATGGGGAATGAGCAGTTCTTC	CASSQDSGLMGNEQFF
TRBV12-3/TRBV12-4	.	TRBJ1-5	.	TGTGCCAGCACTAAGGGGGTTATTCAGCCCCAGCATTTT	CASTKGVIQPQHF